The rows below give T cell receptor beta chains drawn from one sample of a study of cytomegalovirus exposure and HLA in healthy donors. The method was immunoSEQ multiplex PCR; TCRdb's version includes in-frame clones alone and lacks a portion of them. The sample includes about 130,000 clones, 80% seen only once; the top ten take 1%. Specimen: PBMCs. These receptor sequences come from a man aged 35 to 55 in good health and CMV-seronegative. CDR3s include the opening cysteine and the closing phenylalanine or tryptophan. The D gene is left open where the match is weak. Where a row states a size, it is once, few, many or the class of an expanded clone; other rows omit it.

D gene,J gene,clone size,V gene,CDR3 protein,CDR3 DNA
-,TRBJ1-5,-,TRBV18,CASSELGVINQPQHF,TGTGCCAGCTCAGAACTCGGGGTTATCAATCAGCCCCAGCATTTT
-,TRBJ1-6,-,TRBV7-9,CASSLREPYNSPLHF,TGTGCCAGCAGCTTGAGGGAACCCTATAATTCACCCCTCCACTTT
TRBD2,TRBJ2-7,-,TRBV27,CASRGLAAEEQYF,TGTGCCAGCAGGGGACTAGCGGCCGAGGAGCAGTACTTC
-,TRBJ2-2,-,TRBV6-1,CASSDAGNTGELFF,TGTGCCAGCAGTGATGCGGGAAACACCGGGGAGCTGTTTTTT
-,TRBJ2-4,few,TRBV9,CASSVDRDGRNIQYF,TGTGCCAGCAGCGTAGACCGGGACGGGAGAAACATTCAGTACTTC
TRBD2,TRBJ2-5,-,TRBV5-1,CASAGLAVETQYF,TGCGCCAGCGCCGGACTAGCCGTTGAGACCCAGTACTTC
-,TRBJ2-7,-,TRBV28,CASTLTGTSYEQYF,TGTGCCAGCACCTTAACAGGGACGAGCTACGAGCAGTACTTC
TRBD2,TRBJ2-1,-,TRBV27,CASSSTSGGAHEQFF,TGTGCCAGCAGTTCGACTAGCGGGGGGGCGCATGAGCAGTTCTTC
TRBD2,TRBJ2-5,-,TRBV2,CASSGTWGLLGTSARETQYF,TGTGCCAGCAGTGGAACTTGGGGTCTTCTTGGGACTAGCGCCCGGGAGACCCAGTACTTC
-,TRBJ2-5,-,TRBV25-1,CASSASGRGSQETQYF,TGTGCCAGCAGTGCCTCAGGTAGGGGGAGCCAAGAGACCCAGTACTTC
TRBD1,TRBJ1-2,-,TRBV5-4,CASSSRDRGYGYTF,TGTGCCAGCAGCTCTCGCGACAGGGGCTATGGCTACACCTTC
TRBD1,TRBJ1-5,-,TRBV2,CASTQTGVGNQPQHF,TGTGCCAGCACCCAAACAGGGGTTGGCAATCAGCCCCAGCATTTT
-,TRBJ2-7,few,TRBV5-4,CASSLGQHVEQYF,TGTGCCAGCAGCTTGGGACAGCATGTCGAGCAGTACTTC
-,TRBJ2-1,-,TRBV5-4,CASRSWGAYNEQFF,TGTGCCAGCAGATCCTGGGGGGCCTACAATGAGCAGTTCTTC
-,TRBJ2-7,-,TRBV7-2,CASSLRGSADYEQYF,TGTGCCAGCAGCTTGCGGGGCTCTGCTGACTACGAGCAGTACTTC
TRBD1,TRBJ1-2,-,TRBV4-2,CASSHGQGGTNYGYTF,TGTGCCAGCAGCCACGGACAGGGGGGGACAAACTATGGCTACACCTTC
-,TRBJ2-3,-,TRBV18,CASSPGQPSSTDTQYF,TGTGCCAGCTCACCCGGACAGCCATCTAGCACAGATACGCAGTATTTT
-,TRBJ1-1,few,TRBV6-5,CASSSPRSGRGTEAFF,TGTGCCAGCAGTTCCCCCCGTTCGGGAAGGGGGACTGAAGCTTTCTTT
TRBD1,TRBJ2-5,once,TRBV6-5,CASTGGAETQYF,TGTGCCAGCACAGGGGGCGCGGAGACCCAGTACTTC
-,TRBJ1-3,-,TRBV18,CASSSGLPSGNTIYF,TGTGCCAGCTCATCGGGACTCCCCTCTGGAAACACCATATATTTT
TRBD1,TRBJ1-2,few,TRBV27,CASRRTGTGGDYGYTF,TGTGCCAGCAGACGTACGGGGACAGGGGGCGACTATGGCTACACCTTC
-,TRBJ1-3,few,TRBV19,CASSRQISGNTIYF,TGTGCCAGTAGTAGACAGATCTCTGGAAACACCATATATTTT
-,TRBJ1-2,-,TRBV5-6,CASSPTGRYGYTF,TGTGCCAGCAGCCCGACAGGTCGATATGGCTACACCTTC
-,TRBJ2-2,-,TRBV28,CASKLPNTGELFF,TGTGCCAGCAAACTTCCGAACACCGGGGAGCTGTTTTTT
-,TRBJ1-1,-,TRBV6-6,CASSYQGSTEAFF,TGTGCCAGCAGTTACCAGGGGTCCACTGAAGCTTTCTTT
TRBD1,TRBJ2-3,-,TRBV29-1,CSVSTGQSTDTQYF,TGCAGCGTTTCGACAGGGCAAAGCACAGATACGCAGTATTTT
-,TRBJ1-1,-,TRBV18,CASQQGENTEAFF,TGTGCCAGCCAACAGGGAGAGAACACTGAAGCTTTCTTT
-,TRBJ1-1,-,TRBV29-1,CSVNGQRGEAFF,TGCAGCGTCAATGGACAGAGGGGTGAAGCTTTCTTT
TRBD2,TRBJ2-4,-,TRBV12-5,CASGSGRGKNIQYF,TGTGCTAGTGGATCCGGGAGGGGCAAAAACATTCAGTACTTC
TRBD1,TRBJ1-5,-,TRBV28,CASSSPGQVSPQHF,TGTGCCAGCAGTTCACCGGGACAGGTGTCCCCCCAGCATTTT
TRBD1,TRBJ1-2,once,TRBV19,CASSIGGTGNYGYTF,TGTGCCAGTAGTATAGGCGGGACAGGGAACTATGGCTACACCTTC
-,TRBJ1-1,-,TRBV9,CASSPTRMNTEAFF,TGTGCCAGCAGCCCGACAAGGATGAACACTGAAGCTTTCTTT
-,TRBJ2-5,-,TRBV11-2,CASSLVSSGPVTQYF,TGTGCCAGCAGCTTAGTATCAAGCGGACCTGTGACCCAGTACTTC
-,TRBJ2-7,few,TRBV6-5,CASTSSVCEQYF,TGTGCCAGCACCTCCTCCGTGTGCGAGCAGTACTTC
-,TRBJ2-1,-,TRBV29-1,CSPVGGGNEQFF,TGCAGCCCCGTAGGGGGGGGGAATGAGCAGTTCTTC
TRBD1,TRBJ2-7,once,TRBV27,CASSRTGGYYEQYF,TGTGCCAGCAGTCGAACAGGGGGGTACTACGAGCAGTACTTC
-,TRBJ2-5,few,TRBV7-2,CASSLVGQGGLQETQYF,TGTGCCAGCAGCTTAGTTGGGCAGGGGGGCCTCCAAGAGACCCAGTACTTC
-,TRBJ2-1,-,TRBV15,CATSSLATSEQFF,TGTGCCACCAGCTCGCTGGCAACTAGCGAGCAGTTCTTC
TRBD2,TRBJ2-1,-,TRBV7-8,CASSLAGTSGQFF,TGTGCCAGCAGCTTAGCCGGGACTAGCGGGCAGTTCTTC
TRBD1,TRBJ1-2,-,TRBV7-2,CASSLGQGFYGYTF,TGTGCCAGCAGCCTGGGACAGGGATTTTATGGCTACACCTTC
-,TRBJ2-7,-,TRBV7-2,CASSFSVAAPPYEQYF,TGTGCCAGCAGCTTTAGTGTCGCTGCCCCCCCCTACGAGCAGTACTTC
-,TRBJ1-1,-,TRBV28,CASSSATGTEAFF,TGTGCCAGCAGCTCGGCCACGGGAACTGAAGCTTTCTTT
TRBD1,TRBJ1-5,-,TRBV2,CASSESRQGNQPQHF,TGTGCCAGCAGTGAATCGAGACAGGGGAACCAGCCCCAGCATTTT
TRBD2,TRBJ2-3,-,TRBV5-1,CASKAAGGTDTQYF,TGCGCCAGCAAGGCCGCGGGGGGTACAGATACGCAGTATTTT
-,TRBJ1-4,-,TRBV5-4,CASSSPWERRMFF,TGTGCCAGCAGTTCTCCTTGGGAACGGAGGATGTTTTTT
-,TRBJ2-3,few,TRBV11-3,CASSPSSSTDTQYF,TGTGCCAGCAGCCCATCTAGTAGCACAGATACGCAGTATTTT
TRBD1,TRBJ2-2,-,TRBV7-9,CASSQRGTGHTGELFF,TGTGCCAGCAGCCAGAGGGGGACAGGACATACCGGGGAGCTGTTTTTT
-,TRBJ1-1,-,TRBV7-9,CASSQNTEAFF,TGTGCCAGCAGCCAAAACACTGAAGCTTTCTTT
-,TRBJ2-2,few,TRBV29-1,CSVARRIANTGELFF,TGCAGCGTTGCCCGGCGGATCGCGAACACCGGGGAGCTGTTTTTT
-,TRBJ2-4,-,TRBV6-1,CASSDAGPENIQYF,TGTGCCAGCAGTGATGCAGGGCCCGAAAACATTCAGTACTTC
-,TRBJ2-2,-,TRBV7-6,CASSRDTGELFF,TGTGCCAGCAGCCGGGACACCGGGGAGCTGTTTTTT
TRBD2,TRBJ2-5,-,TRBV5-1,CASSTSGGSGQETQYF,TGCGCCAGCAGTACTAGCGGGGGGTCGGGGCAAGAGACCCAGTACTTC
TRBD2,TRBJ2-5,-,TRBV9,CASSVMGVAGFQETQYF,TGTGCCAGCAGCGTAATGGGAGTAGCGGGGTTCCAAGAGACCCAGTACTTC